The clone carrying this TCR beta chain was counted many times. Its target is unknown. The sample comes from a study of cytomegalovirus exposure and HLA in healthy donors. Germline V gives CDR1 SGHRS, CDR2 YFSETQ. CDR3 length: 16 amino acids. V was clipped by 4 bases and J by 1 base; unmatched bases: 8. General study points: Equally common other TCR beta chains were less clonally expanded than HLA-associated ones, a later analysis found.

60 Vbeta and 13 Jbeta primers were used in PCR. Using immunoSEQ multiplex PCR, the repertoire was profiled, and TCRdb retains in-frame clones only, with some absent. The sample records 85,000 to 100,000 clones, roughly 80% being singletons. The rearrangement joins TRBV5-1 to TRBJ1-1, with 9 bases that match TRBD1. What was sequenced was PBMCs. The TCR comes from a man over 45 in good health and CMV-seropositive. Here the CDR3 reads CASSTDRGPSNTEAFF. The CDR3, as DNA: TGCGCCAGCAGCACGGACAGGGGCCCCTCGAACACTGAAGCTTTCTTT. The complete variable domain, with remaining parts taken from reference TRBV5-1 and TRBJ1-1, reads KAGVTQTPRYLIKTRGQQVTLSCSPISGHRSVSWYQQTPGQGLQFLFEYFSETQRNKGNFPGRFSGRQFSNSRSEMNVSTLELGDSALYLCASSTDRGPSNTEAFFGQGTRLTVV.